This entry concerns a single T cell receptor (beta chain). This entry comes from a study of OX40 agonist ivuxolimab in advanced cancers. Sequencing was performed with immunoSEQ multiplex PCR; in TCRdb, only in-frame clones are kept and a portion is missing. Of 95,000 to 100,000 clones in the sample, around 92% were seen once. This CDR3 region has 16 residues. Germline V lookup: CDR1 SGHRS, CDR2 YFSETQ. V was pared by 4 bases and J by 3 bases, with 17 bases between. This chain uses TRBV5-1 with TRBJ1-5; possibly TRBD1 for D (5 bases). The receptor was derived from an adult with an advanced solid tumor such as melanoma, head and neck, liver or kidney cancer. Sequencing was performed on CD4+ or CD8+ T cells sorted from blood, taken in a trial of the OX40 agonist ivuxolimab. The CDR3 DNA sequence: TGCGCCAGCAGCCCCGGGACGGGGGTTGCCAATCAGCCCCAGCATTTT. It is translated as CASSPGTGVANQPQHF.